The 21 T cell receptor beta chains reported below all come from one sample, sequenced in a study of breast tumors, draining lymph nodes, adjacent tissues. TCRdb fed the multiplex PCR reads into MiXCR, producing one record per CDR3 protein. The sample holds approximately 300,000 distinct CDR3 sequences; roughly 30% are singletons and the top ten take around 1.1%. Axillary draining lymph nodes of breast cancer patients supplied the node samples. Sequencing was done on a sample of axillary lymph node tissue. These receptors all stem from a female donor with breast cancer. Some clones in this sample may be carry-over from other donors' samples.

This chain links TRBV7-6 with TRBJ2-3, with TRBD2 matching 8 bases. The germline gives CDR1 SGHVS, CDR2 FNYEAQ. The trim removed 3 bases at V and 11 bases at J, leaving 7 bases unmatched. The CDR3 length is 13 residues. Written as DNA, the CDR3 is TGTGCCAGCAGCTTGATAGCGGGGTATGAGCAGTATTTT. It encodes CASSLIAGYEQYF.

This clonotype was observed at least ten times. The chain recombines TRBV24-1 with TRBJ1-5; maybe TRBD1 (6 bases). CDR1 and CDR2 (germline): KGHDR, SFDVKD. This CDR3 has 14 residues. V lost 5 bases and J lost 5, with 12 bases in between. This CDR3 is CATSGAGAHQPQHF. CDR3 nucleotide sequence: TGTGCCACCAGTGGAGCAGGGGCCCATCAGCCCCAGCATTTT.

Concerning this clonotype: It may be a read error: a sequence one base away is much more abundant. The V and J genes are TRBV14 and TRBJ2-1; the D gene is possibly TRBD2 (7 bases). Trimming cost V 3 bases and J 6 bases, with 15 bases left between them. The V gene's germline CDR1 is SGHDN and CDR2 FVKESK. This CDR3 is 15 amino acids long. The CDR3 spells CASSHIRGASNEQFF. The DNA for the CDR3 is TGTGCCAGCAGCCATATCCGGGGGGCGAGCAATGAGCAGTTCTTC.

This clonotype occurred many times. The genes are TRBV7-9 and TRBJ2-7, with D perhaps TRBD2 (6 bases). The CDR3 runs 16 residues. Trimming pared 5 bases from V and 9 bases from J, leaving 26 bases between. Germline loops: CDR1 SEHNR, CDR2 FQNEAQ (reference sequence). The CDR3 coding sequence is TGTGCCAGCAGCCCTCCGGAACAGGCCGCGCGGGGTGTGCAGTACTTC. Its translation: CASSPPEQAARGVQYF.

The chain employs TRBV11-2 and TRBJ2-5, with D maybe TRBD1 (6 bases). This CDR3 is built from 21 residues. CDR1 SGHAT and CDR2 FQNNGV come from the germline V gene. V lost 3 bases, J lost 1 base, and 30 bases lay in between. The CDR3 DNA follows: TGTGCCAGCAGCTTGGGTGGCAATCAGCCCCAGCAGGGGATCCTCCAAGAGACCCAGTACTTC. It yields the protein CASSLGGNQPQQGILQETQYF.

As regards this clonotype: It may be a read error: a sequence one base away is much more abundant. The chain links TRBV30 to TRBJ1-3; D possibly corresponds to TRBD1 (6 bases). CDR3 size: 14 residues. Germline loops: CDR1 GTSNPN, CDR2 SVGIG (reference sequence). CDR3 in amino acids: CAWSVGGAGNTICF. The CDR3 nucleotides are TGTGCCTGGAGTGTAGGGGGTGCTGGAAACACCATATGTTTT.

The chain's CDR3 is CSARDGGLAGETQYF. As DNA, the CDR3 is TGCAGTGCTAGAGATGGAGGACTAGCGGGAGAGACCCAGTACTTC. The chain couples TRBV20-1 to TRBJ2-5, with 11 bases lining up with TRBD2. CDR1 and CDR2 (germline): DFQATT, SNEGSKA (reference sequence). V lost 0 bases to trimming and J lost 4 bases; unmatched junction nucleotides: 4. This CDR3 contains 15 residues.

Concerning this clonotype itself: One junction end does not reproduce the germline sequence, and a read error may be involved. The chain couples TRBV29-1 to TRBJ1-5, with D hard to call. Germline CDR1 and CDR2: SQVTM and ANQGSEA. The CDR3 runs to 13 residues. The CDR3 sequence is CSVAQASNRPQHF. CDR3 DNA: TGCAGCGTTGCGCAGGCAAGCAATCGGCCCCAGCATTTT.

For this clonotype: A read error may explain this, as a much larger clone is one base away. The chain links TRBV20-1 to TRBJ2-1; 8 positions agree with TRBD1. The CDR3 extends over 15 amino acids. The junction had 7 bases not matched to a gene; V was cut back by 0 bases and J by 6 bases. Germline values: CDR1 DFQATT, CDR2 SNEGSKA (reference sequence). The CDR3 DNA follows: TGCAGTGCTAGAGAGGACAGGGAATGGTCCAATGAGCAGTTCTTC. The encoded protein is CSAREDREWSNEQFF.

This clonotype has a handful of counts. The chain couples TRBV18 to TRBJ2-7, with unresolved D. The length of the CDR3 is 12 residues. Germline loops: CDR1 KGHSH, CDR2 LQKENI. The germline V and J ends were trimmed by 3 bases and 2 bases, with 5 bases remaining between them. DNA of the CDR3: TGTGCCAGCTCACCCGATACCTACGAGCAGTACTTC. Its translation is CASSPDTYEQYF. Using reference TRBV18 and TRBJ2-7 for the parts outside the CDR3, the full variable domain is NAGVMQNPRHLVRRRGQEARLRCSPMKGHSHVYWYRQLPEEGLKFMVYLQKENIIDESGMPKERFSAEFPKEGPSILRIQQVVRGDSAAYFCASSPDTYEQYFGPGTRLTVT.

The sample holds many counts of this clonotype. The V gene is TRBV5-5, the J gene TRBJ2-3; 14 bases match TRBD2. This CDR3 contains 21 residues. From germline, CDR1 is SGHKS and CDR2 YYEKEE (reference sequence). Trimming took 2 bases from V and 3 from J; bases not matched to a gene: 17. As DNA, the CDR3 is TGTGCCAGCAGCTTTTGGGCCCCGGGGACTAGCGGGAGAATGGCGACAGATACGCAGTATTTT. Its protein product is CASSFWAPGTSGRMATDTQYF. Combining the CDR3 with reference TRBV5-5 and TRBJ2-3 gives the whole variable domain DAGVTQSPTHLIKTRGQQVTLRCSPISGHKSVSWYQQVLGQGPQFIFQYYEKEERGRGNFPDRFSARQFPNYSSELNVNALLLGDSALYLCASSFWAPGTSGRMATDTQYFGPGTRLTVL.

This clonotype was detected many times. The V and J genes are TRBV4-3 and TRBJ2-7, with TRBD1 identical over 8 bases. V shed 4 bases and J 4 bases; nucleotides not matched to a gene: 6. The CDR3 extends over 14 amino acids. Germline CDR1 is LGHNA and CDR2 is YSLEER. The CDR3 region has the DNA TGCGCCAGCAGCCCCCGGACAGGGCATTACGAGCAGTACTTC. This gives the protein CASSPRTGHYEQYF.

This clonotype has ten or more counts. J is TRBJ2-1 and V is TRBV12-3 or TRBV12-4; the D is unclear. This CDR3 spans 14 amino acids. Trimming removed 3 bases from V and 0 bases from J, with 6 bases in between. The CDR3 DNA reads TGTGCCAGCAGTTTTGGTGGCTCCTACAATGAGCAGTTCTTC. It yields the protein CASSFGGSYNEQFF.

In nucleotides, the CDR3 is TGTGCCAGCGGGAAAACATTGGGACAGGGATCCAAAAAACTGTTTTTT. This translates into CASGKTLGQGSKKLFF. The chain employs TRBV27 and TRBJ1-4; 9 nucleotides align to TRBD1. Per the germline V gene, CDR1 is MNHEY and CDR2 is SMNVEV (reference sequence). The CDR3 sequence is 16 residues long. V was pared by 8 bases and J by 9 bases, with 16 bases of the junction left unmatched.

As to this clonotype: Likely a read error: the CDR3 ends without its conserved phenylalanine or tryptophan. The rearrangement links TRBV27 to TRBJ2-7; the match to TRBD2 covers 8 bases. Germline loops: CDR1 MNHEY, CDR2 SMNVEV (reference sequence). Unmatched junction bases numbered 5, after V lost 5 bases and J lost 2 bases. The CDR3 totals 14 residues. CDR3 residues: CASSPSGRPYEQYL. In DNA form, the CDR3 reads TGTGCCAGCAGTCCGAGCGGGAGACCCTACGAGCAGTACCTC.

With respect to this clonotype: The CDR3 carries no conserved terminal phenylalanine or tryptophan, so it likely arises from a read error. This chain uses TRBV30 with TRBJ1-5; 8 positions match TRBD1. Per the germline V gene, CDR1 is GTSNPN and CDR2 is SVGIG (reference sequence). Trimming at V came to 4 bases and at J to 5 bases, leaving 7 bases not matched to a gene. The CDR3 has 14 amino acids. The CDR3 spells CAWTPQGGYQPQHL. The DNA of the CDR3 is TGTGCCTGGACTCCACAGGGGGGTTATCAGCCCCAGCATCTT.

This clonotype was seen a few times. The junction and the germline gene differ at one end; a read error may be behind it. The chain has TRBV6-6 and TRBJ1-5, with TRBD1 matching over 7 bases. CDR3 length equals 15 residues. Germline CDR1 MNHNY, CDR2 SVGAGI (reference sequence). The CDR3 nucleotides are TGTGCCAGCAGTCACTCCCGGGACAGCACCACGCCCCAGCATTTT. It encodes CASSHSRDSTTPQHF.

CDR3: CASSIAGQAISYEQYF. DNA of the CDR3: TGTGCCAGTAGTATAGCCGGACAGGCGATATCCTACGAGCAGTACTTC. This sequence joins TRBV19 and TRBJ2-7, with TRBD1 identical over 7 bases. V shed 1 base, J shed 1 base, and the junction held 7 bases outside the gene matches. Germline CDR1 reads LNHDA; CDR2 reads SQIVND (reference sequence). The CDR3 covers 16 residues. Combining the CDR3 with reference TRBV19 and TRBJ2-7 gives the whole variable domain DGGITQSPKYLFRKEGQNVTLSCEQNLNHDAMYWYRQDPGQGLRLIYYSQIVNDFQKGDIAEGYSVSREKKESFPLTVTSAQKNPTAFYLCASSIAGQAISYEQYFGPGTRLTVT.

In DNA form, the CDR3 reads TGTGCCAGCAGCTTAGGGACAGGGAATGATCAGCCCCAGCATTTT. Translated: CASSLGTGNDQPQHF. The chain links TRBV7-2 to TRBJ1-5; TRBD1 matches 8 bases. Trimming at V came to 1 base and at J to 5 bases, leaving 4 bases not matched to a gene. This CDR3 contains 15 residues. Germline V gene data show CDR1 as SGHTA and CDR2 as FQGNSA.

V gene TRBV29-1 combines with J gene TRBJ2-5; possible D gene TRBD1, 6 bases. Trimming stripped 1 base from V and 5 bases from J, with 14 bases between. Germline lookup yields CDR1 SQVTM and CDR2 ANQGSEA. The CDR3 runs 14 residues. CDR3 loop: CSVEVQGIGETQYF. The CDR3 DNA is TGCAGCGTTGAAGTGCAGGGGATCGGGGAGACCCAGTACTTC.

The genes are TRBV5-1 and TRBJ2-1; D may correspond to TRBD1 or TRBD2 (5 bases each). Germline assignment: CDR1 SGHRS and CDR2 YFSETQ. V was clipped by 1 base and J by 0 bases, with 11 bases between them. This CDR3 has 16 amino acids. The CDR3 region is CASSLNGALSYNEQFF. The CDR3 nucleotides read TGCGCCAGCAGCTTGAACGGGGCCCTCTCCTACAATGAGCAGTTCTTC.